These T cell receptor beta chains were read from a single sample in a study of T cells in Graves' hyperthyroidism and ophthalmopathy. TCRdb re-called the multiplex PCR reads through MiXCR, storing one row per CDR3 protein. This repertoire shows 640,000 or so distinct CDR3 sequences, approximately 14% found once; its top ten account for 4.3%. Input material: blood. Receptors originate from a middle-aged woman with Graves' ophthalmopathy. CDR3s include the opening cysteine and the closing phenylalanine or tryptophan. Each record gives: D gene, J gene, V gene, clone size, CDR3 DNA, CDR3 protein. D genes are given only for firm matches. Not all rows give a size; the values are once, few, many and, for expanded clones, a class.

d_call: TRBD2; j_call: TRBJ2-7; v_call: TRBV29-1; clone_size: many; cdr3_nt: TGCAGCGTTGAGGCGGGGGGCTCCTACGAGCAGTACTTC; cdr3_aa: CSVEAGGSYEQYF
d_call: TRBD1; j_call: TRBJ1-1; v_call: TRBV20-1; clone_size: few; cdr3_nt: TGCAGTGCTCCAGGGGGGGGTTCGGATACTGAAGCTTTCTTT; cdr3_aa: CSAPGGGSDTEAFF
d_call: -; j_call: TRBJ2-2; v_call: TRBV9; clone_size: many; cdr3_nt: TGTGCCAGCAGCGTAGTCGGTAGCGTTAACGGGGAGCTGTTTTTT; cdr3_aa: CASSVVGSVNGELFF
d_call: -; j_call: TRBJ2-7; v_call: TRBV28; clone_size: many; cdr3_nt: TGTGCCAGCAGGGCCCCGCATAGCCCCCGCTACGAGCAGTACTTC; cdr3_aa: CASRAPHSPRYEQYF
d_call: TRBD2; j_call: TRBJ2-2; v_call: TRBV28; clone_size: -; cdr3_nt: TGTGCCAGCGGATTCCCCTTGCGGGAGAGGGTGTTTTTT; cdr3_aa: CASGFPLRERVFF
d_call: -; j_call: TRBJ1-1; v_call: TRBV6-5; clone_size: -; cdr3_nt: TGTGCCAGCAGTTACGGGGACCCGAACACTGAAGCTTTCTTT; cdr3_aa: CASSYGDPNTEAFF
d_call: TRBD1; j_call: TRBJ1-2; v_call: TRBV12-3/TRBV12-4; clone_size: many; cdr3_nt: TGTGCCAGCAGCCATGGACAGGGAGGTGGCTACACCTTC; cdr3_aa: CASSHGQGGGYTF
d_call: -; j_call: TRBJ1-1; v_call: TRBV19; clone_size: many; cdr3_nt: TGTGCCAGTACCCGGGCAGGGAGGAACACTGAAGCTTTCTTT; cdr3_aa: CASTRAGRNTEAFF
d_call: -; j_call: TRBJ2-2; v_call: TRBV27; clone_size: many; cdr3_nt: TGTGCCAGCAGTCTTGACCCCGCTAGCGACGCCGGGGAGCTGTTTTTT; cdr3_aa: CASSLDPASDAGELFF
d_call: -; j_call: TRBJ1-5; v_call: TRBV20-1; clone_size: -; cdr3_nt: TGCAGTGCTAGAGATCCCATGCCAGGGCCCCAGCATTTT; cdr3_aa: CSARDPMPGPQHF
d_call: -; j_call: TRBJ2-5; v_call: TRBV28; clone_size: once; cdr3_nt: TGTGCCAGCAGTCCCCCCGGGAGAATCCAAGAGACCCAGTACTTC; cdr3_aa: CASSPPGRIQETQYF
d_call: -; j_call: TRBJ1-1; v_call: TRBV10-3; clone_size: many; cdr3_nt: TGTGCCATCATCAAGGACAGAGGGAATACTGAAGCTTTCTTT; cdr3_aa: CAIIKDRGNTEAFF
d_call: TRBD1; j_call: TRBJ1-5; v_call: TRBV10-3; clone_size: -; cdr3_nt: TGTGCCAGCAGTGGTCGACCAGGGGGGCCCAGCAATCAGCCCCAGCATTTT; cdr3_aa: CASSGRPGGPSNQPQHF
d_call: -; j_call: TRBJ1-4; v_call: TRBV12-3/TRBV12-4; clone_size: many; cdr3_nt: TGTGCCAGCAGTTTAACGCCCGAAAAACTGTTTTTT; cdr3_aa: CASSLTPEKLFF
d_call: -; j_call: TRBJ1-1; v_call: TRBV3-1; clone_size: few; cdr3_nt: TGTGCCAGCAGCCAGGGGCCCGGGGGGCACACTGAAGCTTTCTTT; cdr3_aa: CASSQGPGGHTEAFF
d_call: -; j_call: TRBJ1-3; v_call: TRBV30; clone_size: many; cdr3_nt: TGTGCCTGGAGTGTGGGATCTGGAAACACCATATATTTT; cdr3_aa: CAWSVGSGNTIYF
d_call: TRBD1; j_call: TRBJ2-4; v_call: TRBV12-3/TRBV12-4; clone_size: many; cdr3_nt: TGTGCCAGCACCCATTGGTGGGGACAGGGGGAGGCCAAAAACATTCAGTACTTC; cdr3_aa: CASTHWWGQGEAKNIQYF
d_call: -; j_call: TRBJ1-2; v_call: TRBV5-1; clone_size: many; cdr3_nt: TGCGCCAGCAGCTTGGGGGTGGTCTACACCTTC; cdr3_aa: CASSLGVVYTF
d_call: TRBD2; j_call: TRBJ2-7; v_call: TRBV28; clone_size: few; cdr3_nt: TGTGCCAGCAGTGAGCCCGGGGTAGCGGGGACCTACGAGCAGTACTTC; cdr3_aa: CASSEPGVAGTYEQYF
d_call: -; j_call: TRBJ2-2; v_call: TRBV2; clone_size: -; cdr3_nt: TGTGCCAGCACTTGGGCTACAAACACCGGGGAGCTGTTTTTT; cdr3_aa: CASTWATNTGELFF
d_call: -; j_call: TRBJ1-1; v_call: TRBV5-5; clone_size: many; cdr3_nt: TGTGCCAGCAGCTCTCAACAAGGGTTTGTGAACACTGAAGCTTTCTTT; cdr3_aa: CASSSQQGFVNTEAFF
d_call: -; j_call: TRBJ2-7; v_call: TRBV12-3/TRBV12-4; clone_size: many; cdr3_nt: TGTGCCAGCAGTTTAACGAGCGAGCAGTACTTC; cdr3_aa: CASSLTSEQYF
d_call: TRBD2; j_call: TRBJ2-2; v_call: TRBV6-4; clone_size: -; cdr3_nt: TGTGCCAGCAGTCCGCAAGCGGGGCCCACCACCGGGGAGCTGTTTTTT; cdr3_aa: CASSPQAGPTTGELFF
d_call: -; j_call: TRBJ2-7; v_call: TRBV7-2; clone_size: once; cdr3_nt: TGTGCCAGCAGCGCGGCGACAGCCTACGAGCAGTACTTC; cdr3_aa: CASSAATAYEQYF
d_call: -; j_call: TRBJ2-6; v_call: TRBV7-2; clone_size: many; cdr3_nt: TGTGCCAGCAGCTTTTTTGCGAGTTCTGGGGCCAACGTCCTGACTTTC; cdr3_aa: CASSFFASSGANVLTF
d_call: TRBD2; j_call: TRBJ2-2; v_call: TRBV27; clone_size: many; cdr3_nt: TGTGCCAGCAGTTCTATACTAGCGCTCAGCACCGGGGAGCTGTTTTTT; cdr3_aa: CASSSILALSTGELFF
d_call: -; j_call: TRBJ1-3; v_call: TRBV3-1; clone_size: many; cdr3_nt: TGTGCCAGCAGCCAAGACGGGCCAAACACCATATATTTT; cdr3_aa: CASSQDGPNTIYF
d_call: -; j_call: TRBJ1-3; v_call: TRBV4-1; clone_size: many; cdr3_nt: TGCGCCAGCAGCCAAAACGCACAAATTGGAAACACCATATATTTT; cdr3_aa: CASSQNAQIGNTIYF
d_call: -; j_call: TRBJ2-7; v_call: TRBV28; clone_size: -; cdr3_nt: TGTGCCAGCAGTTTGGTAGGAGAAACCTACGAGCAGTACTTC; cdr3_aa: CASSLVGETYEQYF
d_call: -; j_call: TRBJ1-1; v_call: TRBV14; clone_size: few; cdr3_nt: TGTGCCAGCAGCCAAGATTGGTCCCGGTCTGGGACTGAAGCTTTCTTT; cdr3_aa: CASSQDWSRSGTEAFF
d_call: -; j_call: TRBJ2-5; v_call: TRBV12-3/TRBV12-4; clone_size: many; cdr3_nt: TGTGCCAGCAGTTTATTGGCTACCCAAGAGACCCAGTACTTC; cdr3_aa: CASSLLATQETQYF
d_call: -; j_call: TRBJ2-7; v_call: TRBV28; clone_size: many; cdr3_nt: TGTGCCAGCAGTCCCACCCGGCAGACCTACGAGCAGTACTTC; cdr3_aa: CASSPTRQTYEQYF
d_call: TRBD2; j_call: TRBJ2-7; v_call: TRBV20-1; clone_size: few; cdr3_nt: TGCAGTGCTAGAGAGCCTAGCGGGAGGCCCTACGAGCAGTACTTC; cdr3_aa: CSAREPSGRPYEQYF
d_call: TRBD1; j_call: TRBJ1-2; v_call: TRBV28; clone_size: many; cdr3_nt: TGTGCCAGCAGTTTATCGGGACAGTGGACTTTAGGCTACACCTTC; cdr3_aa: CASSLSGQWTLGYTF
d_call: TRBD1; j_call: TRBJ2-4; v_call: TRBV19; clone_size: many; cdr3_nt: TGTGCCAGTAGTATAGGGCCGGACAGGCCTGGGAAAAACATTCAGTACTTC; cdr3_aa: CASSIGPDRPGKNIQYF
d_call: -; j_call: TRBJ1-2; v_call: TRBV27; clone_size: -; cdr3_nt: TGTGCCAGCAGAGGCAGCAATACATATGGCTACACCTTC; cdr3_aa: CASRGSNTYGYTF
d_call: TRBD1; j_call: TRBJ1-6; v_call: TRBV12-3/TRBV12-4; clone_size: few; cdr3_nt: TGTGCCAGCAGACAGAACCCGGGACAGGGGACTTCACCCCTCCACTTT; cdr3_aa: CASRQNPGQGTSPLHF
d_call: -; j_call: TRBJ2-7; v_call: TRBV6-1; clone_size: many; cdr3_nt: TGTGCCAGCTCCCCCGGGACACGGGCGAACGAGCAGTACTTC; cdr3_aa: CASSPGTRANEQYF
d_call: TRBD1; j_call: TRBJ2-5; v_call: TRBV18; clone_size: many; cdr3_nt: TGTGCCAGCTCACCTGGGACAGGGGAGTTAGAGACCCAGTACTTC; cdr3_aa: CASSPGTGELETQYF
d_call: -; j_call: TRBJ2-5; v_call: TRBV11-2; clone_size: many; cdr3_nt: TGTGCCAGCAGCTTACGTGCAAGCGTGGAGACCCAGTACTTC; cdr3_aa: CASSLRASVETQYF
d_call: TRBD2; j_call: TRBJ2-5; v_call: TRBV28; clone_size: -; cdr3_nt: TGTGCCAGCACTCCGGGGGGAGGCCCTGCCCAGTACTTC; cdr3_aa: CASTPGGGPAQYF
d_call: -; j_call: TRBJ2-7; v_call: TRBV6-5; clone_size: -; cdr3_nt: TGTGCCAGCAGTTCCCAGACAGGAACCTACGAGCGGTACTTC; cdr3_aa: CASSSQTGTYERYF
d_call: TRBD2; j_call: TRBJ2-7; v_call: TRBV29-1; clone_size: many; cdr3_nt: TGCAGCGCGGAAGGACTAGCGGACCCCTACGAGCAGTACTTC; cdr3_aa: CSAEGLADPYEQYF
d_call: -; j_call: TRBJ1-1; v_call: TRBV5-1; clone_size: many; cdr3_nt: TGCGCCAGCAAAGAGGGTCCGGACACTGAAGCTTTCTTT; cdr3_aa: CASKEGPDTEAFF
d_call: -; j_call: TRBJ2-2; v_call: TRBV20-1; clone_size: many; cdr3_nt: TGCAGTGCTAGAAAAGCGGGACAGAGTGACACCGGGGAGCTGTTTTTT; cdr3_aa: CSARKAGQSDTGELFF
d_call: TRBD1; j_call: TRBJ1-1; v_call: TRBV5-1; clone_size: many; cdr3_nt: TGCGCCAGCAGCTTGGTTGCACAGGGGCGCCCGAACACTGAAGCTTTCTTT; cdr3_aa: CASSLVAQGRPNTEAFF
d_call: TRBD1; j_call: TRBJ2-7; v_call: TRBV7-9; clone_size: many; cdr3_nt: TGTGCCATCTCCCCAGTGACAGGGGCGAGGGAGCAGTACTTC; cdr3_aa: CAISPVTGAREQYF
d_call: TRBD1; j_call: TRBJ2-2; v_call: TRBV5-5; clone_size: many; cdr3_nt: TGTGCCAGCAGCCCCGGGACAGTGGACACCGGGGAGCTGTTTTTT; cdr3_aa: CASSPGTVDTGELFF
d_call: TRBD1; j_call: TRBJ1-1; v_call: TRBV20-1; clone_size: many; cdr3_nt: TGCAGTGCTAGAGATGCACAGGGGTTGGTTGAAGCTTTCTTT; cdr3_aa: CSARDAQGLVEAFF
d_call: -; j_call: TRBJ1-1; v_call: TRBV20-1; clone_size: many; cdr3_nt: TGCAGTGCCTTCTGGGGAACTGAAGCTTTCTTT; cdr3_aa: CSAFWGTEAFF
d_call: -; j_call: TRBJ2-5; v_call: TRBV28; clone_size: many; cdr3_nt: TGTGCCAGCAGAGAATGGGGGGAGACCCAGTACTTC; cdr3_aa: CASREWGETQYF
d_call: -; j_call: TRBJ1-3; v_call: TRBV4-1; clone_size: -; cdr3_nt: TGCGCCAGCAGCCAAGATGGGGCAGCCCGCCCTGGAAACACCATATATTTT; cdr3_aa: CASSQDGAARPGNTIYF
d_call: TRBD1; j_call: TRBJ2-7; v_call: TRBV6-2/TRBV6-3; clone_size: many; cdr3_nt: TGTGCCAGCAGTTACTCGGTTCGGGACAGCTCCTACGAGCAGTACTTC; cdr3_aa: CASSYSVRDSSYEQYF
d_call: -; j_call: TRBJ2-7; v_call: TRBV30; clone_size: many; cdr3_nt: TGTGCCTGGGGAAGGGACGGCCTGGGCGAGCAGTACTTC; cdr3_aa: CAWGRDGLGEQYF